Listed below are T cell receptor beta chains from one sample, sequenced in a study of cytomegalovirus exposure and HLA in healthy donors. TCRdb keeps only in-frame clones here, not all; method: immunoSEQ multiplex PCR. The sample lists roughly 120,000 clones, 70% to 85% occurring once. Sequenced material: PBMCs. Source of these receptors: a woman between 18 and 30 years old in good health and CMV-seronegative. Both conserved end residues are part of each CDR3. Each record gives: V gene, CDR3 length, D gene, clone size, J gene, CDR3 DNA, CDR3 protein. D genes are given only for firm matches. Expanded clones are given a class, and other clones once, few, many or no size at all.

V: TRBV11-2; length: 15; D: -; size: -; J: TRBJ1-3; DNA: TGTGCCAGCAGCTCTCAGGGTTCTGGTGGAAACACCATATATTTT; CDR3: CASSSQGSGGNTIYF
V: TRBV5-1; length: 17; D: -; size: -; J: TRBJ2-2; DNA: TGCGCCAGCAGCTTGCCGCCCGGGACAAGGTGGGCCGGGGAGCTGTTTTTT; CDR3: CASSLPPGTRWAGELFF
V: TRBV6-5; length: 14; D: -; size: -; J: TRBJ1-1; DNA: TGTGCCAGCAGTTACTCGGTAGGGGCCACTGAAGCTTTCTTT; CDR3: CASSYSVGATEAFF
V: TRBV5-1; length: 15; D: -; size: -; J: TRBJ1-1; DNA: TGCGCCAGCAGCTTGGAAGGGTTTAGGGGCACTGAAGCTTTCTTT; CDR3: CASSLEGFRGTEAFF
V: TRBV19; length: 15; D: TRBD1; size: -; J: TRBJ1-2; DNA: TGTGCCAGTACCGATCGGGACAGGGACGTGGATGGCTACACCTTC; CDR3: CASTDRDRDVDGYTF
V: TRBV11-2; length: 12; D: -; size: once; J: TRBJ2-3; DNA: TGTGCCAGCAGCTTCCTCCCAGATACGCAGTATTTT; CDR3: CASSFLPDTQYF
V: TRBV29-1; length: 15; D: TRBD2; size: -; J: TRBJ2-1; DNA: TGCAGCGTTGCCCCGACTAGCGGGACTTACAATGAGCAGTTCTTC; CDR3: CSVAPTSGTYNEQFF
V: TRBV7-9; length: 13; D: TRBD2; size: -; J: TRBJ2-7; DNA: TGTGCCAGCAGCTCTAGCGGCACCTACGAGCAGTACTTC; CDR3: CASSSSGTYEQYF
V: TRBV27; length: 15; D: TRBD1; size: -; J: TRBJ2-1; DNA: TGTGCCAGCAGTTTATTTACAGGGGCATACAATGAGCAGTTCTTC; CDR3: CASSLFTGAYNEQFF
V: TRBV4-3; length: 15; D: TRBD1; size: few; J: TRBJ2-5; DNA: TGCGCCAGCAGCCAAGATGGGGACAGTAAAGAGACCCAGTACTTC; CDR3: CASSQDGDSKETQYF
V: TRBV29-1; length: 11; D: TRBD1; size: once; J: TRBJ1-1; DNA: TGCAGCGTTGAAAGACAGGGGGAAGCTTTCTTT; CDR3: CSVERQGEAFF
V: TRBV9; length: 15; D: -; size: few; J: TRBJ1-1; DNA: TGTGCCAGCAGCGTAGTCCAGGGTGGGGTCACTGAAGCTTTCTTT; CDR3: CASSVVQGGVTEAFF
V: TRBV19; length: 13; D: -; size: few; J: TRBJ1-1; DNA: TGTGCCAGTAGCGGAGGGATGGACACTGAAGCTTTCTTT; CDR3: CASSGGMDTEAFF
V: TRBV9; length: 15; D: TRBD2; size: -; J: TRBJ2-1; DNA: TGTGCCAGCAGCGTATGGCCTAGCGGGAGGTCTGAGCAGTTCTTC; CDR3: CASSVWPSGRSEQFF
V: TRBV27; length: 15; D: -; size: -; J: TRBJ1-3; DNA: TGTGCCAGCAGTTTAGCTCGCACACCCGGAAACACCATATATTTT; CDR3: CASSLARTPGNTIYF
V: TRBV4-2; length: 13; D: -; size: -; J: TRBJ1-1; DNA: TGTGCCAGCAGCCAAGCTCAGAAAACTGAAGCTTTCTTT; CDR3: CASSQAQKTEAFF
V: TRBV7-7; length: 16; D: -; size: -; J: TRBJ2-5; DNA: TGTGCTAGCAGCCTACGGACGGCGGGGAGACAAGAGACCCAGTACTTC; CDR3: CASSLRTAGRQETQYF
V: TRBV6-5; length: 11; D: -; size: -; J: TRBJ2-1; DNA: TGTGCCAGCAGTTATCTCCATGAGCAGTTCTTC; CDR3: CASSYLHEQFF
V: TRBV28; length: 15; D: TRBD1; size: -; J: TRBJ2-2; DNA: TGTGCCAGCAGCCCCGGACAGGGGAGGACCGGGGAGCTGTTTTTT; CDR3: CASSPGQGRTGELFF
V: TRBV7-9; length: 16; D: -; size: -; J: TRBJ2-3; DNA: TGTGCCAGCAGCTGTACGGACTCCCGGGACACAGATACGCAGTATTTT; CDR3: CASSCTDSRDTDTQYF
V: TRBV9; length: 13; D: -; size: -; J: TRBJ2-7; DNA: TGTGCCAGCAGCGTTGGACTTAACTACGAGCAGTACTTC; CDR3: CASSVGLNYEQYF
V: TRBV28; length: 13; D: -; size: -; J: TRBJ1-1; DNA: TGTGCCAGCAGCCCAGGTTCGTACACTGAAGCTTTCTTT; CDR3: CASSPGSYTEAFF
V: TRBV21-1; length: 15; D: -; size: -; J: TRBJ1-1; DNA: TGTGCCACCAGCTGGAGGAGAGGTGTTCGGACTGAAGCTTTCTTT; CDR3: CATSWRRGVRTEAFF
V: TRBV7-9; length: 16; D: TRBD1; size: -; J: TRBJ2-5; DNA: TGTGCCAGCAGCTTAGACAGGGGTGTAAGGCAAGAGACCCAGTACTTC; CDR3: CASSLDRGVRQETQYF
V: TRBV5-6; length: 15; D: TRBD2; size: -; J: TRBJ2-5; DNA: TGTGCCAGCAGCGCCAGACTAGCGGGAAAAGAGACCCAGTACTTC; CDR3: CASSARLAGKETQYF
V: TRBV7-9; length: 11; D: -; size: -; J: TRBJ1-2; DNA: TGTGCCAGCGGGGCAGTTCGAGGCTACACCTTC; CDR3: CASGAVRGYTF
V: TRBV7-9; length: 12; D: -; size: -; J: TRBJ1-2; DNA: TGTGCCAGCAGCCGGGACATAGGGGGCTACACCTTC; CDR3: CASSRDIGGYTF
V: TRBV6-6; length: 11; D: -; size: few; J: TRBJ1-1; DNA: TGTGCCAGCAGCCCCATTCCTGAAGCTTTCTTT; CDR3: CASSPIPEAFF
V: TRBV6-6; length: 12; D: -; size: -; J: TRBJ2-5; DNA: TGTGCCAGCAAAAGGGACATAGAGACCCAGTACTTC; CDR3: CASKRDIETQYF
V: TRBV15; length: 14; D: TRBD1; size: -; J: TRBJ2-5; DNA: TGTGCCACCAGCAGTAAACAGGGGAAAGAGACCCAGTACTTC; CDR3: CATSSKQGKETQYF
V: TRBV30; length: 13; D: -; size: -; J: TRBJ1-5; DNA: TGTGCCTGGAGTGTAAAGTTAGATCAGCCCCAGCATTTT; CDR3: CAWSVKLDQPQHF
V: TRBV6-1; length: 13; D: -; size: -; J: TRBJ2-5; DNA: TGTGCCAGCAGTGAAGATGGTCCGGGGACCCAGTACTTC; CDR3: CASSEDGPGTQYF
V: TRBV6-5; length: 15; D: -; size: -; J: TRBJ2-6; DNA: TGTGCCAGCAGATCAGGACAGCCTGGGGCCAACGTCCTGACTTTC; CDR3: CASRSGQPGANVLTF
V: TRBV5-4; length: 14; D: -; size: -; J: TRBJ1-2; DNA: TGTGCCAGCAGCTGGGGACACTTACTAGGAGGCTACACCTTC; CDR3: CASSWGHLLGGYTF
V: TRBV27; length: 15; D: TRBD1; size: -; J: TRBJ2-7; DNA: TGTGCCAGCACCCCGAGGACAGGCTCTCCCTACGAGCAGTACTTC; CDR3: CASTPRTGSPYEQYF
V: TRBV4-1; length: 15; D: TRBD1; size: -; J: TRBJ1-5; DNA: TGCGCCAGCAGCCTCGGGACAGGGCCAAATCAGCCCCAGCATTTT; CDR3: CASSLGTGPNQPQHF
V: TRBV7-2; length: 13; D: -; size: -; J: TRBJ1-2; DNA: TGTGCCAGCAACTTCGGACGGGGTTATGGCTACACCTTC; CDR3: CASNFGRGYGYTF
V: TRBV5-6; length: 18; D: TRBD1; size: -; J: TRBJ2-7; DNA: TGTGCCAGCAGCTTGGTGGGTACAGGGGTCGACAACTCCTACGAGCAGTACTTC; CDR3: CASSLVGTGVDNSYEQYF
V: TRBV18; length: 17; D: -; size: -; J: TRBJ2-6; DNA: TGTGCCAGCTCACCACTTATTCCCTCCTCTGGGGCCAACGTCCTGACTTTC; CDR3: CASSPLIPSSGANVLTF
V: TRBV11-3; length: 13; D: -; size: -; J: TRBJ1-5; DNA: TGTGCCAGCAGCTTAGACAGGGTGTCGCCCCAGCATTTT; CDR3: CASSLDRVSPQHF